The 27 T cell receptor beta chains given below trace back to one sample, sequenced in a study of T-cell memory formation after mild COVID-19. TCRdb re-analysed the 5' RACE reads in MiXCR, keeping a single row per CDR3 protein. Seen here are a few hundred thousand distinct CDR3 sequences, more than 20% observed once, and the top ten hold around an eighth. Sequencing was done on a sample of PBMCs or a T cell subset sorted from them (not recorded which). The source is an adult woman who had mild COVID-19 (a few samples of this study predate the infection). Cell type and time point are not known.

This clonotype has more than one count but fewer than ten. This CDR3 reads CASSLGTSGRSEQFF. DNA of the CDR3: TGTGCCAGCAGCCTCGGGACTAGCGGGAGGAGCGAGCAGTTCTTC. This rearrangement joins TRBV7-8 to TRBJ2-1; 15 bases align to TRBD2. Germline V gene data show CDR1 as SGHVS and CDR2 as FQNEAQ. Trimming cost V 5 bases and J 10 bases; bases outside gene matches: 6. CDR3 length: 15 amino acids.

This clonotype was recorded at least ten times. The junction departs from the called germline gene at one end, perhaps through a read error. V gene TRBV5-1 combines with J gene TRBJ2-3; no clear D. Germline assignment: CDR1 SGHRS and CDR2 YFSETQ. The CDR3 is made up of 14 amino acids. The CDR3 DNA is TGTGCCAGCAGCTCCGGTGACAGCACAGATACGCAGTATTTT. Translated: CASSSGDSTDTQYF.

The sample holds a few counts of this clonotype. J is TRBJ1-3 and V is TRBV11-1; D not resolved. Trimming left V 5 bases short and J 7 bases short, with 9 bases between. Germline assignment: CDR1 SGHAT and CDR2 FQDESV (reference sequence). The CDR3 spans 12 residues. This chain's CDR3 is CASSLHGNTIYF. CDR3 sequence (DNA): TGTGCCAGCAGCCTCCACGGGAACACCATATATTTT.

The V gene is TRBV7-9, the J gene TRBJ1-2; no reliable D call. V gave up 4 bases and J gave up 2 bases, with 14 bases separating them. This CDR3 comprises 15 residues. Germline V gene lookup returns CDR1 SEHNR and CDR2 FQNEAQ (reference sequence). The CDR3 DNA sequence: TGTGCCAGCAGCTCCTTGAGAGCCCAGAACTATGGCTACACCTTC. As protein: CASSSLRAQNYGYTF.

The chain couples TRBV20-1 to TRBJ1-5; D gene unclear. Trimming pared 7 bases from V and 9 bases from J, leaving 28 bases between. In germline, CDR1 is DFQATT, CDR2 SNEGSKA (reference sequence). The CDR3 is made up of 16 amino acids. For the CDR3, the DNA is TGCAGTGTTACATCCGGTCCCGGGGTCCAGAGACCGCCCCAGCATTTT. It encodes CSVTSGPGVQRPPQHF.

The V gene is TRBV5-1, the J gene TRBJ2-5; 7 positions match TRBD2. V gave up 0 bases and J gave up 1 base; unmatched junction bases: 9. This CDR3 region has 17 residues. The V gene's germline CDR1 is SGHRS and CDR2 YFSETQ. CDR3 amino acids: CASSLAGLAVLQETQYF. The CDR3 DNA sequence: TGCGCCAGCAGCTTGGCCGGGCTAGCGGTCCTCCAAGAGACCCAGTACTTC.

The chain recombines TRBV18 with TRBJ2-5; 10 bases match TRBD1. V lost 1 base to trimming and J lost 1 base; unmatched junction nucleotides: 6. This CDR3 contains 17 residues. Looked up from germline, CDR1 is KGHSH and CDR2 is LQKENI. In DNA, the CDR3 is TGTGCCAGCTCACCACAGGGACAGGGGAGCGGCCAAGAGACCCAGTACTTC. Translating gives CASSPQGQGSGQETQYF.

This clonotype has more than one count but fewer than ten. The chain recombines TRBV6-5 with TRBJ1-2, with 8 positions matching TRBD1. CDR1 is MNHEY and CDR2 is SVGAGI in the germline V gene. V trimming: 2 bases; J trimming: 2 bases; junction bases outside the gene matches: 7. This CDR3 contains 16 residues. DNA of the CDR3: TGTGCCAGCAGTTACCTCCCAGGGGGCTCAAACTATGGCTACACCTTC. This codes for CASSYLPGGSNYGYTF.

The genes are TRBV5-1 and TRBJ2-1, with 8 bases aligning to TRBD1. J lost 0 bases, V lost 3 bases, and 5 bases had no gene match. Germline V gene lookup returns CDR1 SGHRS and CDR2 YFSETQ. The CDR3 length is 16 residues. This CDR3 is CASSYIDRGSYNEQFF. For the CDR3, the DNA is TGCGCCAGCAGCTACATCGACAGGGGCTCCTACAATGAGCAGTTCTTC.

This clonotype showed up many times. V gene TRBV7-9 combines with J gene TRBJ1-3; no clear D gene. Trimming took 4 bases from V and 5 from J, leaving 12 bases between them. Germline V gene data show CDR1 as SEHNR and CDR2 as FQNEAQ (reference sequence). The CDR3 loop spans 14 amino acids. In DNA, the CDR3 is TGTGCCAGCAGCTCCCGGGATCCTCGAAACACCATATATTTT. Its protein is CASSSRDPRNTIYF.

The J gene is TRBJ2-7, the V gene TRBV7-8, with 7 bases lining up with TRBD1. The V segment lost 7 bases and the J segment 4 bases; nucleotides outside the gene matches: 10. This CDR3 contains 14 residues. CDR1 SGHVS and CDR2 FQNEAQ come from the germline V gene. The CDR3 sequence is CASNSQGVYYEQYF. In DNA form, the CDR3 reads TGTGCCAGCAATTCCCAGGGGGTGTATTACGAGCAGTACTTC.

This clonotype showed up just a few times. The chain recombines TRBV12-3 or TRBV12-4 with TRBJ1-3; D not resolved. This CDR3 comprises 14 residues. Trimming cost V 1 base and J 3 bases, with 7 bases left between them. The CDR3 bases are TGTGCCAGCAGTTTAGAGGGTTTTGGAAACACCATATATTTT. Encoded protein: CASSLEGFGNTIYF.

This clonotype was seen only a few times. This chain links TRBV12-3 or TRBV12-4 with TRBJ1-5; the D gene is possibly TRBD1 (6 bases). The CDR3 spans 13 residues. The V and J ends lost 5 bases and 1 base respectively, with 6 bases between them. CDR3 loop: CASSGQSNQPQHF. DNA of the CDR3: TGTGCCAGCAGTGGACAGAGCAATCAGCCCCAGCATTTT.

This clonotype was observed a few times. The chain carries TRBV7-8 and TRBJ1-5, with TRBD1 as a possible D gene (6 bases). Germline lookup yields CDR1 SGHVS and CDR2 FQNEAQ. This CDR3 region has 15 residues. The V gene lost 0 bases and the J gene lost 2 bases, with 8 bases spanning the gap. This CDR3 reads CASSLAAGGNQPQHF. The CDR3 nucleotides are TGTGCCAGCAGCTTAGCGGCAGGGGGCAATCAGCCCCAGCATTTT. Together with reference TRBV7-8 and TRBJ1-5, the CDR3 gives the full variable domain: GAGVSQSPRYKVAKRGQDVALRCDPISGHVSLFWYQQALGQGPEFLTYFQNEAQLDKSGLPSDRFFAERPEGSVSTLKIQRTQQEDSAVYLCASSLAAGGNQPQHFGDGTRLSIL.

This chain uses TRBV12-3 or TRBV12-4 with TRBJ2-1, with TRBD2 matching over 8 bases. CDR3 length: 14 residues. Germline trimming cut 5 bases from V and 10 bases from J; bases unmatched to any gene: 10. For the CDR3, the DNA is TGTGCCAGCAGTCCGCCGGGAGGGCCGGGCGAGCAGTTCTTC. Protein sequence: CASSPPGGPGEQFF.

This chain uses TRBV3-1 with TRBJ2-5; D is unclear. The germline CDR1 and CDR2 sequences are LGHDT and YNNKEL (reference sequence). The CDR3 has 12 residues. V was shortened by 4 bases and J by 5 bases, with 8 bases between the two germline ends. The CDR3 DNA sequence: TGTGCCAGCAGCCGTGACCTGGAGACCCAGTACTTC. Translation gives CASSRDLETQYF.

This clonotype has a handful of counts. The CDR3 DNA is TGTGCCAGCAGTGAGGGACTAGCGGGAGTTAATGAGCAGTTCTTC. This sequence encodes CASSEGLAGVNEQFF. V and J are TRBV6-2 or TRBV6-3 and TRBJ2-1; 14 positions match TRBD2. Germline V CDR1 and CDR2: MNHEY, SVGEGT. V lost 5 bases and J lost 7; bases outside the gene matches: 4. The CDR3 loop spans 15 amino acids.

There are a few counts of this clonotype. The chain employs TRBV19 and TRBJ1-2; 7 positions agree with TRBD1. V lost 4 bases, J lost 0 bases, and 5 bases stayed unmatched. The CDR3 extends over 15 amino acids. Germline V gene lookup returns CDR1 LNHDA and CDR2 SQIVND (reference sequence). The CDR3 reads CASSTDRDTNYGYTF. The CDR3 nucleotides are TGTGCCAGTAGTACTGACAGGGATACTAACTATGGCTACACCTTC.

At least ten counts were recorded for this clonotype. The chain carries TRBV29-1 and TRBJ2-7, with 9 bases aligning to TRBD2. Germline V gene sequence: CDR1 SQVTM, CDR2 ANQGSEA. CDR3 length equals 14 residues. The V and J ends lost 6 bases and 4 bases, in that order; junction bases with no gene match: 10. CDR3 protein: CSVLGRGGRYEQYF. DNA for the CDR3: TGCAGCGTCCTCGGGCGGGGGGGACGATACGAGCAGTACTTC.

The chain couples TRBV9 to TRBJ1-5; possible D gene TRBD1, 6 bases. The CDR3 has 18 amino acids. Trimming took 2 bases from V and 6 from J, leaving 24 bases between them. Germline assignment: CDR1 SGDLS and CDR2 YYNGEE. CDR3 DNA sequence: TGTGCCAGCAGCGTGGGACGTGTATGTGGGGGCTCCGGTCAGCCCCAGCATTTT. This codes for CASSVGRVCGGSGQPQHF.

This chain connects TRBV6-2 or TRBV6-3 to TRBJ1-1; D uncertain. CDR3 length equals 13 residues. Germline lookup yields CDR1 MNHEY and CDR2 SVGEGT. V lost 2 bases to trimming and J lost 6 bases, with 10 bases between them. Written as DNA, the CDR3 is TGTGCCAGCAGTTACGGTGTAATAGCTGAAGCTTTCTTT. Amino acid sequence: CASSYGVIAEAFF.

The chain couples TRBV27 to TRBJ1-2, with 12 bases identical to TRBD1. This CDR3 spans 16 amino acids. Germline CDR1 and CDR2: MNHEY and SMNVEV (reference sequence). Germline trimming cut 5 bases from V and 4 bases from J; bases unmatched to any gene: 8. CDR3 sequence reads: CASSRPGTGGFYGYTF. For the CDR3, the DNA is TGTGCCAGCAGTCGCCCCGGGACAGGGGGCTTCTATGGCTACACCTTC.

The chain combines TRBV7-8 with TRBJ1-6, with TRBD1 as a possible D gene (6 bases). Trimming stripped 1 base from V and 10 bases from J, with 17 bases between. The length of the CDR3 is 16 residues. The germline CDR1 and CDR2 sequences are SGHVS and FQNEAQ. CDR3 DNA: TGTGCCAGCAGCTTAGGGGGAGGACATGGGGGCTCACCCCTCCACTTT. Its translation: CASSLGGGHGGSPLHF.

The rearrangement joins TRBV29-1 to TRBJ2-2; D is ambiguous. The germline CDR1 and CDR2 sequences are SQVTM and ANQGSEA. CDR3 length: 11 residues. Deletions cut 2 bases from V and 6 bases from J, with 4 bases between. CDR3 coding DNA: TGCAGCGTTGAAACGGCCGGGGAGCTGTTTTTT. Its translation is CSVETAGELFF.

The sample holds a few counts of this clonotype. CDR3 region: CASSEGRGGMETQYF. The CDR3 DNA is TGTGCCAGCAGCGAGGGCAGGGGGGGTATGGAGACCCAGTACTTC. The chain couples TRBV7-2 to TRBJ2-5, with D perhaps being TRBD1 or TRBD2 (7 bases each). CDR1 is SGHTA and CDR2 is FQGNSA in the germline V gene. CDR3 length: 15 residues. With 5 bases removed from V and 5 bases from J, the gap between germline ends came to 18 bases.

This clonotype was counted a single time. The chain has TRBV9 and TRBJ1-4; D unresolved. From germline, CDR1 is SGDLS and CDR2 YYNGEE. The CDR3 runs to 14 residues. V was clipped by 3 bases and J by 12 bases, with 18 bases between them. In nucleotides, the CDR3 is TGTGCCAGCAGCGAGGCCCCCGCCGGGAGTGAACTGTTTTTT. It specifies CASSEAPAGSELFF.

Many counts were recorded for this clonotype. The chain combines TRBV6-5 with TRBJ2-7; possible D gene TRBD1, 5 bases. With 6 bases removed from V and 5 bases from J, the gap between germline ends came to 20 bases. CDR1 is MNHEY and CDR2 is SVGAGI in the germline V gene. This CDR3 is built from 15 residues. The CDR3 loop is CASRRGHLLAHEQYF. DNA of the CDR3: TGTGCCAGCAGGCGAGGACACCTCCTCGCGCACGAGCAGTACTTC.